Below, 22 T cell receptor beta chains from the same sample are listed, as sequenced in a study of blood T cells in healthy people across ages. The use of a sample-barcoded 5' primer and a J-beta primer mix characterized a second PCR of roughly 7 to 11 cycles. TCRdb analysed the 5' RACE reads with MiXCR anew, one entry per CDR3 protein. The sample consists of about 1.8 million distinct CDR3 sequences, about 50% of them appearing once. Material: blood. The origin of the receptors is a woman between 40 and 55 years old in good health.

V usage is TRBV4-3 and J usage is TRBJ1-1; D not certain. Germline V lookup: CDR1 LGHNA, CDR2 YSLEER. This CDR3 has 13 residues. Trimming stripped 0 bases from V and 4 bases from J, with 6 bases between. The CDR3: CASSQEESTEAFF. The CDR3 bases are TGCGCCAGCAGCCAAGAGGAGTCCACTGAAGCTTTCTTT.

V usage is TRBV24-1 and J usage is TRBJ2-5; D is ambiguous. Germline V gene data show CDR1 as KGHDR and CDR2 as SFDVKD. Trimming took 0 bases from V and 5 from J, leaving 15 bases between them. This CDR3 comprises 16 residues. CDR3 DNA: TGTGCCACCAGTGATTTGGGTGATGAAGAGAGTGAGACCCAGTACTTC. Amino acids: CATSDLGDEESETQYF.

DNA of the CDR3: TGCGCCAGCAGCGAAGGGACATACGCCAAAAACATTCAGTACTTC. It codes for CASSEGTYAKNIQYF. This sequence joins TRBV5-1 and TRBJ2-4; tentative D call: TRBD1 (6 bases). This CDR3 contains 15 residues. Trimming left V 4 bases short and J 1 base short, with 12 bases between. Germline CDR1 is SGHRS and CDR2 is YFSETQ.

The chain couples TRBV29-1 to TRBJ2-7, with D perhaps matching TRBD1 or TRBD2 (7 bases each). The CDR3 covers 13 residues. Germline V lookup: CDR1 SQVTM, CDR2 ANQGSEA. V lost 7 bases, J lost 3 bases, and 16 bases lay in between. Here the CDR3 reads CSGRAGQIYEQYF. The DNA of the CDR3 is TGCAGCGGGAGAGCGGGACAGATCTACGAGCAGTACTTC.

CDR3: CASSHGTGSSGANVLTF. The CDR3 coding sequence is TGCGCCAGCAGCCACGGGACAGGATCGTCTGGGGCCAACGTCCTGACTTTC. V is TRBV4-3 and J is TRBJ2-6, with TRBD1 identical over 8 bases. Germline V CDR1 and CDR2: LGHNA, YSLEER. CDR3 length equals 17 residues. V shed 3 bases, J shed 1 base, and the junction held 5 bases outside the gene matches.

This clonotype has ten or more counts. This chain joins TRBV20-1 and TRBJ2-5, with D possibly matching TRBD2 (5 bases). Between the trimmed V and J ends, which lost 3 bases and 5 bases, there was a span of 7 bases. Looked up from germline, CDR1 is DFQATT and CDR2 is SNEGSKA (reference sequence). There are 11 residues in the CDR3. The DNA for the CDR3 is TGCAGTGCTAGGGTAGCGGAGACCCAGTACTTC. This gives the protein CSARVAETQYF.

The chain couples TRBV11-2 to TRBJ2-7, with 7 positions matching TRBD2. Germline-derived CDR1 and CDR2 are SGHAT and FQNNGV. CDR3 length equals 16 residues. V dropped 1 base and J dropped 0; count of bases not matched to a gene: 6. CDR3 loop: CASSLVAAGISYEQYF. The CDR3 DNA reads as TGTGCCAGCAGCTTAGTGGCAGCGGGGATCTCCTACGAGCAGTACTTC.

The chain carries TRBV12-5 and TRBJ2-1, with D tentatively TRBD1 (6 bases). Germline V CDR1 and CDR2: LGHNT, FRNRAP. The CDR3 extends over 16 amino acids. Trimming shortened V by 2 bases and J by 6 bases, and 17 bases separated the two germline ends. The CDR3 DNA reads TGTGCTAGTGGTTTGAGAACCGGGACAAACAGCAATGAGCAGTTCTTC. Its translation: CASGLRTGTNSNEQFF.

The V gene is TRBV18, the J gene TRBJ2-4; D ambiguous. The DNA end is more similar to TRBJ2-7, so the J call may be wrong. Germline lookup yields CDR1 KGHSH and CDR2 LQKENI. This CDR3 contains 13 residues. The CDR3: CASTTLHGDEQYF. In DNA form, the CDR3 reads TGTGCCAGCACCACCCTCCATGGGGACGAGCAGTACTTC.

This clonotype was seen more than once but under ten times. The gene calls are TRBV5-1 and TRBJ1-6; D possibly corresponds to TRBD1 (5 bases). V shed 2 bases and J shed 6 bases, with 12 bases lying between them. This CDR3 contains 15 residues. Germline assignment: CDR1 SGHRS and CDR2 YFSETQ. The DNA of the CDR3 is TGCGCCAGCAGCTTCCGGGACTTAGCTAATTCACCCCTCCACTTT. Translating it yields CASSFRDLANSPLHF.

This chain joins TRBV20-1 and TRBJ2-7; the D gene is possibly TRBD2 (6 bases). V lost 0 bases, J lost 7 bases, and 19 bases lay in between. The germline CDR1 and CDR2 sequences are DFQATT and SNEGSKA (reference sequence). The CDR3 consists of 15 residues. The CDR3, as DNA: TGCAGTGCTAGAGATCCTGGGGGGACCCACAATGAGCAGTACTTC. Its protein product is CSARDPGGTHNEQYF.

The chain has TRBV27 and TRBJ2-1, with D perhaps matching TRBD2 (6 bases). This CDR3 is 15 amino acids long. Germline CDR1 is MNHEY and CDR2 is SMNVEV (reference sequence). The V gene lost 6 bases and the J gene lost 4 bases, with 16 bases spanning the gap. CDR3 DNA sequence: TGTGCCAGCAGCCTTACTAGCTCCCTGTACAATGAGCAGTTCTTC. It translates to CASSLTSSLYNEQFF.

Here the CDR3 reads CASSVRDREEYF. Here the CDR3 DNA reads TGCGCCAGCAGCGTCCGGGACAGAGAGGAGTATTTT. The rearrangement joins TRBV5-1 to TRBJ2-3; TRBD1 agrees at 7 bases. The CDR3 is 12 residues long. Germline trimming cut 4 bases from V and 13 bases from J; bases unmatched to any gene: 9. In germline, CDR1 is SGHRS, CDR2 YFSETQ.

The CDR3 bases are TGCAGTGCTAGAAGGGCCGGGGGAAGCTCCTACGAGCAGTACTTC. Its protein is CSARRAGGSSYEQYF. The V and J genes are TRBV20-1 and TRBJ2-7, with D perhaps TRBD2 (6 bases). The length of the CDR3 is 15 residues. Trimming removed 2 bases at V and 0 bases at J, with 14 bases between. Germline CDR1 reads DFQATT; CDR2 reads SNEGSKA (reference sequence).

The V gene is TRBV6-1, the J gene TRBJ2-5, with 7 bases lining up with TRBD2. The CDR3 length is 13 residues. V was clipped by 0 bases and J by 6 bases; unmatched bases: 1. Per germline, CDR1 MNHNS and CDR2 SASEGT. The CDR3 here is CASSEAGGKTQYF. CDR3 DNA sequence: TGTGCCAGCAGTGAAGCCGGGGGGAAGACCCAGTACTTC.

This clonotype was detected only a few times. The V gene is TRBV7-6, the J gene TRBJ2-7; possibly TRBD1 or TRBD2 for D (5 bases each). Germline V CDR1 and CDR2: SGHVS, FNYEAQ. With 7 bases removed from V and 5 bases from J, the gap between germline ends came to 15 bases. CDR3 length: 13 amino acids. CDR3 loop: CASTFGGTNEQYF. CDR3 DNA sequence: TGTGCCAGCACCTTTGGGGGAACCAACGAGCAGTACTTC.

This clonotype appeared a few times. This chain links TRBV11-1 with TRBJ2-3, with 8 bases matching TRBD2. After removal of 5 bases from V and 5 bases from J, the junction contained 9 bases not matched to a gene. The CDR3 loop spans 15 amino acids. Looked up from germline, CDR1 is SGHAT and CDR2 is FQDESV (reference sequence). As DNA, the CDR3 is TGTGCCAGCAGCCCTGGGGCGGGGGGACGAGATACGCAGTATTTT. Translating it yields CASSPGAGGRDTQYF.

The genes are TRBV2 and TRBJ2-3, with D possibly called TRBD1 or TRBD2 (5 bases each). Trimming removed 6 bases from V and 4 bases from J, with 14 bases in between. Per the germline V gene, CDR1 is SNHLY and CDR2 is FYNNEI. The CDR3 loop spans 14 amino acids. The CDR3 DNA reads as TGTGCCAGCAGACGGGGCGGGCGGGCAGATACGCAGTATTTT. Translating it yields CASRRGGRADTQYF.

This clonotype has more than one count but fewer than ten. The V call is TRBV6-5, the J call TRBJ2-5, with 11 bases that match TRBD1. Trimming removed 6 bases from V and 13 bases from J; junction bases left unmatched: 10. The germline CDR1 and CDR2 sequences are MNHEY and SVGAGI. The CDR3 length is 13 residues. The CDR3: CASRRTGGATWYF. CDR3 in DNA: TGTGCCAGCAGAAGGACAGGGGGCGCTACGTGGTACTTC.

The chain is built from TRBV20-1 and TRBJ2-7; tentatively, D is TRBD1 or TRBD2 (5 bases each). The V end lost 2 bases, the J end lost 6 bases, and 20 bases lay between the germline ends. CDR3 length: 15 residues. Germline CDR1 is DFQATT and CDR2 is SNEGSKA (reference sequence). The CDR3: CSARPGTVSPLEQYF. In DNA form, the CDR3 reads TGCAGTGCTAGACCCGGGACCGTAAGCCCTCTCGAGCAGTACTTC.

This clonotype was found a few times. The rearrangement links TRBV7-9 to TRBJ1-5; the D is unclear. Looked up from germline, CDR1 is SEHNR and CDR2 is FQNEAQ (reference sequence). Trimming took off 5 bases at V and 7 bases at J, with 12 bases between the two ends. The CDR3 is 13 amino acids. The CDR3 protein is CASSRTRGQPQHF. CDR3 nucleotides: TGTGCCAGCAGCCGAACGAGAGGACAGCCCCAGCATTTT.

The rearrangement links TRBV6-2 or TRBV6-3 to TRBJ2-5; D is perhaps TRBD1 or TRBD2 (5 bases each). From germline, CDR1 is MNHEY and CDR2 SVGEGT. The CDR3 consists of 17 residues. V gave up 3 bases and J gave up 4 bases, with 21 bases separating them. Here the CDR3 reads CASSYGGGAGKLETQYF. CDR3 bases: TGTGCCAGCAGTTATGGAGGTGGGGCAGGAAAGTTAGAGACCCAGTACTTC.